This TCR beta chain came from a study of shared clonotypes between healthy human individuals. Study-wide background: Each donor had three CD4 naive, three CD4 memory, two CD8 naive and one CD8 memory plate.

As defined, naive CD8 cells were CD45RO-negative and positively selected for CCR7, with terminally differentiated effector memory CD45RA+ cells excluded. Germline values: CDR1 KGHSH, CDR2 LQKENI. The V gene end was trimmed by 5 bases and the J gene end by 6 bases; junction bases not matched to a gene: 2. The CDR3 is 14 residues long. Sequencing was performed with immunoSEQ multiplex PCR; in TCRdb, only in-frame clones are kept and a portion is missing. This sample yields about 800,000 clones, of which roughly 96% are seen a single time; around 0.25% belongs to the top ten. The receptor was derived from a man in his thirties or forties in good health. The chain employs TRBV18 and TRBJ2-2; TRBD1 matches 11 bases. Sequencing was carried out using naive CD8+ T cells sorted from blood. Here the CDR3 DNA reads TGTGCCAGCTCATCGGGACAGGGGGCCGGGGAGCTGTTTTTT. Translation: CASSSGQGAGELFF. The full variable domain, rest sourced from reference TRBV18 and TRBJ2-2, is NAGVMQNPRHLVRRRGQEARLRCSPMKGHSHVYWYRQLPEEGLKFMVYLQKENIIDESGMPKERFSAEFPKEGPSILRIQQVVRGDSAAYFCASSSGQGAGELFFGEGSRLTVL.